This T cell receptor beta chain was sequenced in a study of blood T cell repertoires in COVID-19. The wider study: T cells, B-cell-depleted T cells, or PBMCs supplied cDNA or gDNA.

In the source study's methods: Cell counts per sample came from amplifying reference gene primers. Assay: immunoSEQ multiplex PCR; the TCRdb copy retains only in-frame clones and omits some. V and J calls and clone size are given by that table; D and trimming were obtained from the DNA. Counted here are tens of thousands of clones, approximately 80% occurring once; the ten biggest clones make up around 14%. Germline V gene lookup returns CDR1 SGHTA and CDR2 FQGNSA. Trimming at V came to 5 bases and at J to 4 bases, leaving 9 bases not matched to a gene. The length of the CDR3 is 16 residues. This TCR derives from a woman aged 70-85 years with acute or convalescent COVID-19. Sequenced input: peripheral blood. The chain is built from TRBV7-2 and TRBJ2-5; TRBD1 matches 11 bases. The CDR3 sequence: CASSVTTGTGGETQYF. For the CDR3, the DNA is TGTGCCAGCAGCGTCACGACCGGGACAGGGGGAGAGACCCAGTACTTC.